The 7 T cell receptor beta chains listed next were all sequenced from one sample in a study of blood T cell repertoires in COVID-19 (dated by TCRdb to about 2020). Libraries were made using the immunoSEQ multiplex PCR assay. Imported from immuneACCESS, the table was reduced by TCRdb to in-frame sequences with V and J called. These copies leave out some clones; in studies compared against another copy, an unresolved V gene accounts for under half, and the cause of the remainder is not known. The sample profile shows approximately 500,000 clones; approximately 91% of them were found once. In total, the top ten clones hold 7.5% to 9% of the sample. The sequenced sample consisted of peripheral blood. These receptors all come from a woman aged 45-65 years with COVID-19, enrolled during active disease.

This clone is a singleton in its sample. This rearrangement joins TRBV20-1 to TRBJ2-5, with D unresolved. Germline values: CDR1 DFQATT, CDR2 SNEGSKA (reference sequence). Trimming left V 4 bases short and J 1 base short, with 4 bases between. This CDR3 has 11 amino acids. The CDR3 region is CSATVQETQYF. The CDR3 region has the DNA TGCAGTGCTACCGTCCAAGAGACCCAGTACTTC.

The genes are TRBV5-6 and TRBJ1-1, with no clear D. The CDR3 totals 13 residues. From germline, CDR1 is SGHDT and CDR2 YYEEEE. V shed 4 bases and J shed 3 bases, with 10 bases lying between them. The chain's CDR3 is CASSTDKYTEAFF. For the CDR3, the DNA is TGTGCCAGCAGCACCGACAAGTACACTGAAGCTTTCTTT.

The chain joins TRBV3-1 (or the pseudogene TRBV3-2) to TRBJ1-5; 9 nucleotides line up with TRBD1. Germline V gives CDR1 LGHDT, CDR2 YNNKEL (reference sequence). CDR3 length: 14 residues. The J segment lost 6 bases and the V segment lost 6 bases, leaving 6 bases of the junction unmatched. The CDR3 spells CASRQGATGQPQHF. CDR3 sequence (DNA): TGTGCCAGCAGACAGGGGGCGACAGGTCAGCCCCAGCATTTT.

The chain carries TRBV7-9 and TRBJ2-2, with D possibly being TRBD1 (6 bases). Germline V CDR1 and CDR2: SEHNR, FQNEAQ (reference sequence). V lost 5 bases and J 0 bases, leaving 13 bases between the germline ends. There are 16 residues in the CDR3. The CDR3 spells CASSLLQGANTGELFF. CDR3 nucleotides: TGTGCCAGCAGCCTACTACAGGGCGCGAACACCGGGGAGCTGTTTTTT.

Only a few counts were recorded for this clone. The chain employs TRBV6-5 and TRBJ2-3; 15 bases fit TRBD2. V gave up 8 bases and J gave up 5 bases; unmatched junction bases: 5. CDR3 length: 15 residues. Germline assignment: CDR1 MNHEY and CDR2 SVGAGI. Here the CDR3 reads CASGGLAGGGDTQYF. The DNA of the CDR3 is TGTGCCAGCGGGGGACTAGCGGGGGGAGGAGATACGCAGTATTTT.

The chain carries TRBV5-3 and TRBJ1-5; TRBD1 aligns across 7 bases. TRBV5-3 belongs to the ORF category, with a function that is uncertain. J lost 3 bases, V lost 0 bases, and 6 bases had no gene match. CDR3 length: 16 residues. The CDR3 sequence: CARSLDSRGLNQPQHF. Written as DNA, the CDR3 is TGTGCCAGAAGCTTGGACTCAAGGGGGCTCAATCAGCCCCAGCATTTT.

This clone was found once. CDR3: CASSLQGAYYGYTF. The CDR3 nucleotides read TGTGCCAGCAGCTTGCAGGGGGCATACTATGGCTACACCTTC. The rearrangement joins TRBV11-2 to TRBJ1-2; TRBD1 aligns across 8 bases. Germline V CDR1 and CDR2: SGHAT, FQNNGV. V lost 3 bases and J lost 3; bases outside the gene matches: 3. This CDR3 spans 14 amino acids. The full variable domain, rest sourced from reference TRBV11-2 and TRBJ1-2, is EAGVAQSPRYKIIEKRQSVAFWCNPISGHATLYWYQQILGQGPKLLIQFQNNGVVDDSQLPKDRFSAERLKGVDSTLKIQPAKLEDSAVYLCASSLQGAYYGYTFGSGTRLTVV.